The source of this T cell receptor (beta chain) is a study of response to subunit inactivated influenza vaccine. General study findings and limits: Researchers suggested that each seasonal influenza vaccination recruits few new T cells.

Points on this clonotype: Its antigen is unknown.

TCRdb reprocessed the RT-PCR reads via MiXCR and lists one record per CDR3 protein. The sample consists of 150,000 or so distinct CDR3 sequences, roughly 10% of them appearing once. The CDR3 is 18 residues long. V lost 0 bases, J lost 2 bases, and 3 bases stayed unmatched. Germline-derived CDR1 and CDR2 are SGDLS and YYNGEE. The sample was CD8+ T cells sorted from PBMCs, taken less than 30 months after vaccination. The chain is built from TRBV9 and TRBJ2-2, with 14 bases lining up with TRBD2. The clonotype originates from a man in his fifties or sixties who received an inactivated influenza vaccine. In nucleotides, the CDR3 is TGTGCCAGCAGCGTAGGTGGACTAGCGGGAGGTAACACCGGGGAGCTGTTTTTT. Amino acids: CASSVGGLAGGNTGELFF. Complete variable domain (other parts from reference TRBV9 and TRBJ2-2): DSGVTQTPKHLITATGQRVTLRCSPRSGDLSVYWYQQSLDQGLQFLIQYYNGEERAKGNILERFSAQQFPDLHSELNLSSLELGDSALYFCASSVGGLAGGNTGELFFGEGSRLTVL.